This TCR beta chain emerged from a study of T-cell memory formation after mild COVID-19. The wider study: Largely, TCR clusters stayed within a single donor.

Each CDR3 protein is one row after TCRdb ran MiXCR on the 5' RACE reads. The sample lists some 440,000 distinct CDR3 sequences, 20% to 30% occurring once. This clonotype appeared a few times. This CDR3 spans 13 amino acids. Germline CDR1 reads SGDLS; CDR2 reads YYNGEE. V was trimmed by 4 bases and J by 6 bases, leaving 11 bases between them. The gene calls are TRBV9 and TRBJ2-1, with D tentatively TRBD2 (6 bases). Source material: PBMCs or a T cell subset sorted from them (not recorded which). The receptor's source is an adult woman who had mild COVID-19 (a few samples of this study predate the infection). Cell type and time point are not known. This CDR3 reads CASSLDGGNEQFF. In nucleotides, the CDR3 is TGTGCCAGCAGCCTTGACGGGGGCAATGAGCAGTTCTTC.